This T cell receptor beta chain is from a study of T cells after yellow fever vaccination. About the research overall: For low cell numbers, libraries were made with SMART-Seq v4 Ultra Low Input.

In making TCR cDNA, 5'RACE template switching added a universal primer site and UMIs to it. TCRdb passed the 5' RACE reads through MiXCR, listing each CDR3 protein once. The sample has hundreds of thousands of distinct CDR3 sequences, around 4% seen once; the top ten hold 23%. With 8 bases removed from V and 5 bases from J, the gap between germline ends came to 15 bases. Germline CDR1 reads SNHLY; CDR2 reads FYNNEI. CDR3 length equals 13 residues. The sequence came from a man between 18 and 35 years old who received the YFV17D yellow fever vaccine. The source was PBMCs, collected on the day of the yellow fever booster vaccination. This sequence joins TRBV2 and TRBJ2-5; D is unresolved. The DNA of the CDR3 is TGTGCCAGCGGCCCGGAAGTGGGGGAGACCCAGTACTTC. Residues: CASGPEVGETQYF.